These T cell receptor beta chains were read from a single sample in a study of T cells in tuberculosis. Libraries were prepared by immunoSEQ multiplex PCR; TCRdb keeps only in-frame clonotypes and omits some of them. The data show about 40,000 clones, about 94% seen once. Sequencing was done on a sample of PBMCs. The receptors were sampled from a donor aged 10-30 years with latent tuberculosis or without tuberculosis infection. Some clones in this sample may be carry-over from other donors' samples. Both conserved end residues are part of each CDR3. D genes are given only for firm matches. Size is omitted from some rows. Given values are once, few, many or a class for expanded clones.

TRBJ1-3	few	TRBV18	NA	TGTGCCAGCTCAATCGCGGGCCTCTCTGGAAACACCATATATTTT	CASSIAGLSGNTIYF
TRBJ2-1	NA	TRBV4-3	NA	TGCGCCAGCAGTCTGAGCGGTAGCTCCTACAATGAGCAGTTCTTC	CASSLSGSSYNEQFF
TRBJ1-1	NA	TRBV5-4	TRBD1	TGTGCCAGTAGCCCGCAGGGGGCGAGAACTGAAGCTTTCTTT	CASSPQGARTEAFF
TRBJ2-1	NA	TRBV20-1	TRBD2	TGCAGTGCCGACATAGCGGGGGGGCAGTTCTTC	CSADIAGGQFF
TRBJ1-6	NA	TRBV4-3	NA	TGCGCCAGCAGCCCGCTGGAGAGATCACCCCTCCACTTT	CASSPLERSPLHF
TRBJ1-1	NA	TRBV29-1	NA	TGCAGCGTTGATCGGGGGGACACTGAAGCTTTCTTT	CSVDRGDTEAFF
TRBJ2-7	NA	TRBV7-2	NA	TGTGCCAGCAGCGAAGAGGTCCAGATGTCCTACGAGCAGTACTTC	CASSEEVQMSYEQYF
TRBJ2-2	NA	TRBV5-1	TRBD2	TGCGCCAGCAGCCGTTCTAGCGGGGGGGACACCGGGGAGCTGTTTTTT	CASSRSSGGDTGELFF
TRBJ1-6	NA	TRBV27	NA	TGTGCCAGCAGTCCGATGGTTTTCAGCTCCTATAATTCACCCCTCCACTTT	CASSPMVFSSYNSPLHF
TRBJ2-3	NA	TRBV6-1	NA	TGTGCCAGCAGTGAAGTCGAAGGGGGTACGCAGTATTTT	CASSEVEGGTQYF
TRBJ1-2	NA	TRBV5-1	TRBD1	TGCGCCAGCAGCCATGATGGGACAGGGGGGGATGGCTACACCTTC	CASSHDGTGGDGYTF
TRBJ1-1	NA	TRBV7-6	NA	TGTGCCAGCAGCATAACCGCGGGCACTGAAGCTTTCTTT	CASSITAGTEAFF
TRBJ2-5	NA	TRBV30	NA	TGTGCCTGGATGAGGTCACGAGAGACCCAGTACTTC	CAWMRSRETQYF
TRBJ2-7	NA	TRBV15	TRBD2	TGTGCCACCAGCAGAGGGGCTAGCGGAGCCTACGAGCAGTACTTC	CATSRGASGAYEQYF
TRBJ1-5	NA	TRBV19	NA	TGTGCCAGTAGGAGAGATATTAGCAATCAGCCCCAGCATTTT	CASRRDISNQPQHF
TRBJ1-5	NA	TRBV6-1	TRBD1	TGTGCCAGCAGCAGGGGACAGGGGGTGGGTCAGCCCCAGCATTTT	CASSRGQGVGQPQHF
TRBJ2-5	NA	TRBV14	NA	TGTGCCAGCAGCCCACCTTCGAGGCAGACCCAGTACTTC	CASSPPSRQTQYF